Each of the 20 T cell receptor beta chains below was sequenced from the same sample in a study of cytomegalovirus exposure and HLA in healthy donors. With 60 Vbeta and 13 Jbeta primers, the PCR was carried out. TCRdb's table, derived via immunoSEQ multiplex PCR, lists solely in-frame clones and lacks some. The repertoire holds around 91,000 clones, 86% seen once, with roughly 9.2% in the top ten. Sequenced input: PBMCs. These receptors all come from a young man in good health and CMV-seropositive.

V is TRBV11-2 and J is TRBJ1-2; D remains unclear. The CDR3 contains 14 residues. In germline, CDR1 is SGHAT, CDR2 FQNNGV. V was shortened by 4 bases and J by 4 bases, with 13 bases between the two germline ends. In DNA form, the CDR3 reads TGTGCCAGCAGCTCCCGGGGTCTGACCTATGGCTACACCTTC. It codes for CASSSRGLTYGYTF. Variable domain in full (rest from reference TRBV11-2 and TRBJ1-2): EAGVAQSPRYKIIEKRQSVAFWCNPISGHATLYWYQQILGQGPKLLIQFQNNGVVDDSQLPKDRFSAERLKGVDSTLKIQPAKLEDSAVYLCASSSRGLTYGYTFGSGTRLTVV.

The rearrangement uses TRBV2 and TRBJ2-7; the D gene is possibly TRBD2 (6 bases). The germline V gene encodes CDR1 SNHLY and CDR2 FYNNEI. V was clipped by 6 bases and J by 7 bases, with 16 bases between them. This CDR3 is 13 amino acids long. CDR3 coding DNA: TGTGCCAGCAGCGCGGCGGGAACCCTGGAGCAGTACTTC. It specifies CASSAAGTLEQYF.

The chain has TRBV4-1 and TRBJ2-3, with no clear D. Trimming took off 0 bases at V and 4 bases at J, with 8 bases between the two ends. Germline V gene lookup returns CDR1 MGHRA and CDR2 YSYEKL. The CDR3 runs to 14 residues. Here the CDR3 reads CASSQDGNADTQYF. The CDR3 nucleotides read TGCGCCAGCAGCCAAGATGGCAACGCAGATACGCAGTATTTT.

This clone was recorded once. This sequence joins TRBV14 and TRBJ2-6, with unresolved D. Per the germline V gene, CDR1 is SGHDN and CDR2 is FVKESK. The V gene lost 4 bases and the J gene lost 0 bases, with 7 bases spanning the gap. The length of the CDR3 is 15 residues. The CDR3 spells CASSRSRSGANVLTF. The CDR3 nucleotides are TGTGCCAGCAGCCGTAGTCGCTCTGGGGCCAACGTCCTGACTTTC.

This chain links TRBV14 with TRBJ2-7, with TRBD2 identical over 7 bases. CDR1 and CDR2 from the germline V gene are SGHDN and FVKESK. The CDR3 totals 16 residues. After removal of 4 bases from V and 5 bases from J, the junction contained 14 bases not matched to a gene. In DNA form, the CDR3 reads TGTGCCAGCAGCCGCGTGGGAGGGGCAGCGTACAACGAGCAGTACTTC. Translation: CASSRVGGAAYNEQYF.

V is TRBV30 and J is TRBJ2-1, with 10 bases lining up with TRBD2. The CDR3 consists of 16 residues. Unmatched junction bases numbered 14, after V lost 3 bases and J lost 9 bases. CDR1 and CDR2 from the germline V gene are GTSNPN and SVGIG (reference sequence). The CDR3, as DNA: TGTGCCTGGAGCCCCCGGGGGGGCACTAGCGGGATTGAGCAGTTCTTC. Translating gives CAWSPRGGTSGIEQFF.

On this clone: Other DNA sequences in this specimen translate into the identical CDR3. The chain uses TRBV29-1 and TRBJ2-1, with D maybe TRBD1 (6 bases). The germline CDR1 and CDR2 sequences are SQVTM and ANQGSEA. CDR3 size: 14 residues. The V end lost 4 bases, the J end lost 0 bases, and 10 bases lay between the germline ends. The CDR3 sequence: CSVVGGSSYNEQFF. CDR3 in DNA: TGCAGCGTTGTAGGGGGAAGCTCCTACAATGAGCAGTTCTTC.

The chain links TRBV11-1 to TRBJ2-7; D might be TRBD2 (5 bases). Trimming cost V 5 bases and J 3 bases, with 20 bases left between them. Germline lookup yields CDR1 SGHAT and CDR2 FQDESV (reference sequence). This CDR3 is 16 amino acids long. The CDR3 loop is CASSINSAGGYYEQYF. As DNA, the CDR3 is TGTGCCAGCAGCATAAATTCGGCAGGAGGATACTACGAGCAGTACTTC.

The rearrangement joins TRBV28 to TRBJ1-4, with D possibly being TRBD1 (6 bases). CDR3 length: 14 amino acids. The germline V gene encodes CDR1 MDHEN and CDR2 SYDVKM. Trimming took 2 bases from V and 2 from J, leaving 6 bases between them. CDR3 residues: CASSLGGTNEKLFF. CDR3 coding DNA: TGTGCCAGCAGTTTAGGGGGCACTAATGAAAAACTGTTTTTT. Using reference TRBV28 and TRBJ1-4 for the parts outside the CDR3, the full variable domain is DVKVTQSSRYLVKRTGEKVFLECVQDMDHENMFWYRQDPGLGLRLIYFSYDVKMKEKGDIPEGYSVSREKKERFSLILESASTNQTSMYLCASSLGGTNEKLFFGSGTQLSVL.

CDR3 in amino acids: CASSFWTGGREAFF. The CDR3 DNA is TGTGCCAGCAGCTTTTGGACAGGGGGGCGTGAAGCTTTCTTT. The chain carries TRBV7-9 and TRBJ1-1; 10 bases line up with TRBD1. CDR3 length: 14 residues. CDR1 and CDR2 (germline): SEHNR, FQNEAQ (reference sequence). J gave up 7 bases and V 3 bases, and 5 bases lay outside the gene matches.

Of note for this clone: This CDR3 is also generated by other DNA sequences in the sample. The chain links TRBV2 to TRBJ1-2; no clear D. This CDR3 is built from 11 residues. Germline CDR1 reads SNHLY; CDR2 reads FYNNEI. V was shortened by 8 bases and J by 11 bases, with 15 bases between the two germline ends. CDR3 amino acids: CASGSGWGYTF. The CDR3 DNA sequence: TGTGCCAGCGGGTCGGGATGGGGTTACACCTTC.

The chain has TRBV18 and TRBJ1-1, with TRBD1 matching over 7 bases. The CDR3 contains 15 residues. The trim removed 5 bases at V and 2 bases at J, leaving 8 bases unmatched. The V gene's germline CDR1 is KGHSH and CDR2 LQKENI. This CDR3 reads CASSTNTGANTEAFF. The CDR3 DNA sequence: TGTGCCAGCTCAACAAACACAGGGGCTAACACTGAAGCTTTCTTT.

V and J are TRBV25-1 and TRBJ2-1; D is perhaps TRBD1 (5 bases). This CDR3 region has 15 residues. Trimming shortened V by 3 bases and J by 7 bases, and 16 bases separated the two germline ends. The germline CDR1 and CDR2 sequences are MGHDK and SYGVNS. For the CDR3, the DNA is TGTGCCAGCAGTGACAGTAGGGGTGGAAAAAATGAGCAGTTCTTC. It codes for CASSDSRGGKNEQFF.

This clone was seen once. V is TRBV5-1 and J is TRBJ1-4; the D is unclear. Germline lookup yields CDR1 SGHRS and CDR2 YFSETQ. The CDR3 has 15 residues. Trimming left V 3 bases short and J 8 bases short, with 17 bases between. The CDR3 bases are TGCGCCAGCAGCTACCGAAACGGACTAGTAGAAAAACTGTTTTTT. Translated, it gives CASSYRNGLVEKLFF.

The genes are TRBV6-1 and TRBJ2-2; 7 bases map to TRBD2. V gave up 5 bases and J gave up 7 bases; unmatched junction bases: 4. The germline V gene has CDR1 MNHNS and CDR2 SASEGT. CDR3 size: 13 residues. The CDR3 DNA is TGTGCCAGCAGTCGGGAGGTACTCGGGGAGCTGTTTTTT. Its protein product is CASSREVLGELFF.

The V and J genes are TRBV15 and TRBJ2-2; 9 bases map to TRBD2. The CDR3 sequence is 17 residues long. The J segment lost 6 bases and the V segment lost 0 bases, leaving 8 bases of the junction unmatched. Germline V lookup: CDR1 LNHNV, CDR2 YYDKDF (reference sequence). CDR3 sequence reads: CATSRDWNSGRSGELFF. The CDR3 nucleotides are TGTGCCACCAGCAGAGATTGGAATAGCGGGAGATCCGGGGAGCTGTTTTTT.

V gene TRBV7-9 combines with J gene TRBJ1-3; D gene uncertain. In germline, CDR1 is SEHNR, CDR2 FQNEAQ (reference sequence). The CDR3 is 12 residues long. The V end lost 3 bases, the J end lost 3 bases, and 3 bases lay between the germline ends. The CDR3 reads CASSLSGNTIYF. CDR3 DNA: TGTGCCAGCAGCTTGAGTGGAAACACCATATATTTT.

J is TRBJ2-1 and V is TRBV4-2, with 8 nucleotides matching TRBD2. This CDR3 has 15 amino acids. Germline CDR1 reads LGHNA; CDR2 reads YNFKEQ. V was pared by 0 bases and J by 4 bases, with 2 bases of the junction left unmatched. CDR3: CASSQESSGYNEQFF. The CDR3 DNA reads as TGTGCCAGCAGCCAAGAGTCTAGCGGGTACAATGAGCAGTTCTTC.

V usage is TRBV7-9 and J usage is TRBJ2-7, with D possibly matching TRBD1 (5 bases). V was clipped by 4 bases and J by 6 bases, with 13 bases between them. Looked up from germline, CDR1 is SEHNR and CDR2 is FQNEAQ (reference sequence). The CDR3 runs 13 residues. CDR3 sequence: CASSWGPYGEQYF. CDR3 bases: TGTGCCAGCAGCTGGGGCCCCTACGGCGAGCAGTACTTC.

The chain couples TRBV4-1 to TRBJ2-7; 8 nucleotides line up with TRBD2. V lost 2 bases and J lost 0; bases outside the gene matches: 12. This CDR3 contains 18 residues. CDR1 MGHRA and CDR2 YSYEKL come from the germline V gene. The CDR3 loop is CASSQIPGGAGTSYEQYF. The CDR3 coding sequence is TGCGCCAGCAGCCAAATACCCGGGGGGGCGGGAACCTCCTACGAGCAGTACTTC.